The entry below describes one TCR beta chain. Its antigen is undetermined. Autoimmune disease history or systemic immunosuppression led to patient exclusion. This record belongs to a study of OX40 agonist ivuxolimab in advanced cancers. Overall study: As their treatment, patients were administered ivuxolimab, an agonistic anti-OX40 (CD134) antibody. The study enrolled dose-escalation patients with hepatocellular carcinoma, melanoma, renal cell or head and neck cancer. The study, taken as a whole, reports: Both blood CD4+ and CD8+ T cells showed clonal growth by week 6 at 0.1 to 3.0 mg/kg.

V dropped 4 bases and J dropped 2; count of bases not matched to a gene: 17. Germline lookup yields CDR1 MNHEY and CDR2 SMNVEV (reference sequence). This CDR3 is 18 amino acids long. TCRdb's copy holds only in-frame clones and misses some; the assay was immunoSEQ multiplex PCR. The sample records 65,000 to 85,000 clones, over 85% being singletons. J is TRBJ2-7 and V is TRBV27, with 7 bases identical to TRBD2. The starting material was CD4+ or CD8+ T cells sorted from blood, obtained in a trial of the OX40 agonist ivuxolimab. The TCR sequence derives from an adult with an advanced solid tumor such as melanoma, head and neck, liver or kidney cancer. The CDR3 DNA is TGTGCCAGCAGTTCCTTCTCACTAGCGAAAGATGCCCCCTACGAGCAGTACTTC. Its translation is CASSSFSLAKDAPYEQYF.